The entry that follows covers one T cell receptor beta chain sequence. Trimming cost V 11 bases and J 0 bases, with 13 bases left between them. The germline V gene has CDR1 ENHRY and CDR2 SYGVKD. The CDR3 is made up of 14 amino acids. Authors' data handling: Using reference gene primer amplification, nucleated cell counts were estimated. The table came from immunoSEQ multiplex PCR; TCRdb's copy has only in-frame clones and leaves some out. V and J calls plus clone size are reproduced from that table; the DNA served to infer D and trimming. The data contain under 300,000 clones, roughly 91% of them singletons. This sample was included in a study of blood T cell repertoires in COVID-19. Turning to the study itself: Collection of acute and convalescent COVID-19 samples took place in the United States, Italy and Spain. T cells, B-cell-depleted T cells, or PBMCs supplied cDNA or gDNA.

The TCR comes from a woman aged 40 to 49 who had recovered from COVID-19. This chain links TRBV10-3 with TRBJ1-4; D is perhaps TRBD1 (5 bases). Input material: peripheral blood. The CDR3 DNA sequence: TGTGCCGCACGGGGGGGGACAACTAATGAAAAACTGTTTTTT. This sequence encodes CAARGGTTNEKLFF.